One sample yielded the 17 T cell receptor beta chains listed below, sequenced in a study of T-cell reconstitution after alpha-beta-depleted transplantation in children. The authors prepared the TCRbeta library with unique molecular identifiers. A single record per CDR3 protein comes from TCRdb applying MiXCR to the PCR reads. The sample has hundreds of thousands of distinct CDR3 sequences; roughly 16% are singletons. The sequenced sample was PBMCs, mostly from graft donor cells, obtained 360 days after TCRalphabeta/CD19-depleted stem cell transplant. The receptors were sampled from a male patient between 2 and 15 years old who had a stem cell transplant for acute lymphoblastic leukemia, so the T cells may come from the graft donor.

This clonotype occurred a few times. The CDR3 nucleotides are TGCGCCAGCAGCTGGGGACTAGCGGGAGTGGGAGATACGCAGTATTTT. This gives the protein CASSWGLAGVGDTQYF. The chain uses TRBV4-3 and TRBJ2-3; TRBD2 matches at 14 bases. The junction had 6 bases not matched to a gene; V was cut back by 5 bases and J by 5 bases. In germline, CDR1 is LGHNA, CDR2 YSLEER. The CDR3 is made up of 16 amino acids.

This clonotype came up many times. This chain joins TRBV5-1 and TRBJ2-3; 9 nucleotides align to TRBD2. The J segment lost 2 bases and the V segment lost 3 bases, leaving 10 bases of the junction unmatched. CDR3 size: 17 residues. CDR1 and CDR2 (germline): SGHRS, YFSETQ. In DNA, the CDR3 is TGCGCCAGCAGCTCGCAGACTAGCGGAGGTCTCACAGATACGCAGTATTTT. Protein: CASSSQTSGGLTDTQYF.

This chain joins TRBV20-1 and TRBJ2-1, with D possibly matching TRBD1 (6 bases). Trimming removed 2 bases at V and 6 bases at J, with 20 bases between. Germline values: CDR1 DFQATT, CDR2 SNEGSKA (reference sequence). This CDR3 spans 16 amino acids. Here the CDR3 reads CSARTPTQGRVNEQFF. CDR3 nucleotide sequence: TGCAGTGCTAGAACCCCGACCCAGGGGCGTGTCAATGAGCAGTTCTTC.

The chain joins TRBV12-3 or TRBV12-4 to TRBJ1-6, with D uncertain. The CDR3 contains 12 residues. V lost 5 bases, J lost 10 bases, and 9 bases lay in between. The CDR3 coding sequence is TGTGCCAGCAGTCAAAACAAGTCACCCCTCCACTTT. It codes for CASSQNKSPLHF.

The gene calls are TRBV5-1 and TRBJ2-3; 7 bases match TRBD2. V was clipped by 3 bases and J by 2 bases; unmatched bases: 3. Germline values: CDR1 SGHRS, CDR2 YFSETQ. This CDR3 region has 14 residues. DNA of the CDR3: TGCGCCAGCAGCTGGGGGGGAGACACAGATACGCAGTATTTT. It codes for CASSWGGDTDTQYF.

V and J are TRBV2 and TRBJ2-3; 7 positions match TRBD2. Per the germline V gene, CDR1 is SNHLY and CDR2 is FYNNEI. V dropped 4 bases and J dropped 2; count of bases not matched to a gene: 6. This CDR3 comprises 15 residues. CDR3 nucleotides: TGTGCCAGCAGTGGAGGACTAGTCAACACAGATACGCAGTATTTT. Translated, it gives CASSGGLVNTDTQYF.

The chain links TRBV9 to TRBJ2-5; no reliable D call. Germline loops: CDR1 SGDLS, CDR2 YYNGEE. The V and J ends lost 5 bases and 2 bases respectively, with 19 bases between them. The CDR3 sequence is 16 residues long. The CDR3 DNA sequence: TGTGCCAGCAGTGCTCACCTAGGACCCGGACAAGAGACCCAGTACTTC. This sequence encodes CASSAHLGPGQETQYF.

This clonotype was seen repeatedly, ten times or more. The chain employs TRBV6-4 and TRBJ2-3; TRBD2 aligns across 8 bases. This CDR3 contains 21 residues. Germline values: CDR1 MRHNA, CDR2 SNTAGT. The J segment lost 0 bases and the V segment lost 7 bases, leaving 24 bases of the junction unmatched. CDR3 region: CASINDLGAGGRLLSTDTQYF. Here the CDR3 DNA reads TGTGCCAGCATCAACGACCTAGGGGCGGGAGGACGATTACTAAGCACAGATACGCAGTATTTT.

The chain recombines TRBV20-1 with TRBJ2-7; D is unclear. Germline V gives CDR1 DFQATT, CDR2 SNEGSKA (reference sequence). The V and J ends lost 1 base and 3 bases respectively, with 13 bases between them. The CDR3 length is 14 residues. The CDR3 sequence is CSARAPISFYEQYF. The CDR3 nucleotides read TGCAGTGCTAGAGCGCCAATATCATTCTACGAGCAGTACTTC.

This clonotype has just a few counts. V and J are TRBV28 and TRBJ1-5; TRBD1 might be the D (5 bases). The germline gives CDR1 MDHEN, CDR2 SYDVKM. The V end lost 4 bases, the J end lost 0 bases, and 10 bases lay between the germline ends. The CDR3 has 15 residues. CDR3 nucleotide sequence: TGTGCCAGCAGTTGGGGGAGGATTAGCAATCAGCCCCAGCATTTT. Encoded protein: CASSWGRISNQPQHF.

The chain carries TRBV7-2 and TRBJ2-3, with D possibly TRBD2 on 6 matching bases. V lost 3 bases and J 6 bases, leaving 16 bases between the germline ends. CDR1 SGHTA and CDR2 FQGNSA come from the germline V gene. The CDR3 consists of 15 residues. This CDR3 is CASSLSGTRDDTQYF. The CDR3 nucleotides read TGTGCCAGCAGCTTGTCCGGGACTCGTGATGATACGCAGTATTTT.

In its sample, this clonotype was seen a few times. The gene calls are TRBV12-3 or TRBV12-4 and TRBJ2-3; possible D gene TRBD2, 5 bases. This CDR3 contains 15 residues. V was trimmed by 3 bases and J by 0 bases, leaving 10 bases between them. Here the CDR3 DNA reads TGTGCCAGCAGTTTGCAAGGAGGTAGCACAGATACGCAGTATTTT. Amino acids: CASSLQGGSTDTQYF.

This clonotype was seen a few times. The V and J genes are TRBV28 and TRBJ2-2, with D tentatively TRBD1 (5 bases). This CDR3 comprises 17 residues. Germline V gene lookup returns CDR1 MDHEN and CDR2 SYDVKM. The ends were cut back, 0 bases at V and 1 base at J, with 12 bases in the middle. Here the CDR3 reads CASSLWEVGENTGELFF. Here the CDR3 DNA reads TGTGCCAGCAGTTTATGGGAAGTAGGGGAGAACACCGGGGAGCTGTTTTTT.

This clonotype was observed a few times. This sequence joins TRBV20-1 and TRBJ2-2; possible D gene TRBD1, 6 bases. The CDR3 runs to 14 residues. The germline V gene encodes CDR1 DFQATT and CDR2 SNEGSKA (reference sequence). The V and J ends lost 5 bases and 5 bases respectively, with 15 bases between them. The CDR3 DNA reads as TGCAGTGCTCCAGGGGTAGGACGAACCGGGGAGCTGTTTTTT. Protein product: CSAPGVGRTGELFF.

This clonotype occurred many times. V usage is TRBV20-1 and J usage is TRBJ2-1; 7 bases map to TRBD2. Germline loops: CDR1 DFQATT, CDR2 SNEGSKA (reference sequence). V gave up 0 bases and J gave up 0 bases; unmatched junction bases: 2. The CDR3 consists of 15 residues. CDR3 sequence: CSARDLAVSYNEQFF. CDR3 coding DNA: TGCAGTGCTAGAGACCTAGCGGTCTCCTACAATGAGCAGTTCTTC.

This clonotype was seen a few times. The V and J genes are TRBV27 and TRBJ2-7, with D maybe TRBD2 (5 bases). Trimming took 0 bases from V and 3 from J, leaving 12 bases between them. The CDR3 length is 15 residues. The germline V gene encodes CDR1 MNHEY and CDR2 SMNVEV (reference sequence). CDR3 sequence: CASSLSVDGLYEQYF. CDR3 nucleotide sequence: TGTGCCAGCAGTTTATCGGTCGACGGACTCTACGAGCAGTACTTC.

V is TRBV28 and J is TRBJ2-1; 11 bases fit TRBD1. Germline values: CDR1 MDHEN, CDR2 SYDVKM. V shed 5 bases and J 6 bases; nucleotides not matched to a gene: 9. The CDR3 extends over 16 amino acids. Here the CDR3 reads CASSPAGQGAGNEQFF. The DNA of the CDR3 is TGTGCCAGCAGTCCCGCTGGACAGGGGGCCGGCAATGAGCAGTTCTTC. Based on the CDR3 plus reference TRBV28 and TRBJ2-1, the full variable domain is DVKVTQSSRYLVKRTGEKVFLECVQDMDHENMFWYRQDPGLGLRLIYFSYDVKMKEKGDIPEGYSVSREKKERFSLILESASTNQTSMYLCASSPAGQGAGNEQFFGPGTRLTVL.